This T cell receptor (beta chain) was obtained from a study of CXCR3-negative and CXCR3-positive naive CD8 T cells. Findings of the study overall: The study found more hydrophobic TRB CDR3s in CXCR3-positive naive cells than in CXCR3-negative naive cells. CXCR3 expression partially decreased after cryopreservation; most assays used fresh PBMCs. For the naive subsets, surface CD5 was similar, and TCR strength was inferred from TRB CDR3 properties.

Worth noting for this clonotype: Antigen unknown.

Triplicate sorting captured roughly 310,000 cells each from every CD8+ T cell subset. CD45RO-CCR7+CD27+CD95- marked naive CD8+ T cells. TRB cDNA was prepared as libraries by UMI-labeled 5' RACE. One entry per CDR3 protein, without DNA, is what TCRdb gives after re-calling the 5' RACE reads. The clone table shows 150,000 to 160,000 distinct CDR3 sequences, with the ten largest holding just under 0.5%. This receptor was obtained from a human donor in good health. Some clones in this sample may be carry-over from other donors' samples. Input material: naive CXCR3+ CD8+ T cells from blood. Subset of the sample: CD45RO-CCR7+CD27+CD95- naive CD8+ T cells expressing CXCR3 (TNR3+).

The CDR3 loop is CASSLGLAGRMGQFF. This chain links TRBV7-9 with TRBJ2-1; with no DNA, the TCRdb D assignment of TRBD2 cannot be verified. Germline values: CDR1 SEHNR, CDR2 FQNEAQ (reference sequence). The CDR3 length is 15 residues.